The present T cell receptor (beta chain) was sequenced within a study of T cells in Graves' hyperthyroidism and ophthalmopathy. CDR1 and CDR2 from the germline V gene are MNHNS and SASEGT. Trimming left V 3 bases short and J 4 bases short, with 12 bases between. There are 14 residues in the CDR3. Findings and caveats of the study: Peripheral blood also featured most of the thyroid clonotypes expanded above 0.001.

RNA transcripts served as the template for amplifying TCR beta CDR3 regions. First-round RT-PCR of the TCR CDR3 relied on the HTBI primer set. TCRdb reprocessed the multiplex PCR reads via MiXCR and lists one record per CDR3 protein. The sample includes about 360,000 distinct CDR3 sequences, 20% to 25% of them seen just once. Graves' hyperthyroidism qualified as stable when ophthalmopathy did not progress within 18 months. Details on this clonotype: The target antigen is unknown.

This sequence originates from a middle-aged man with Graves' hyperthyroidism. The chain combines TRBV6-1 with TRBJ1-1; no definite D call. The sample taken for sequencing was blood. The CDR3 loop is CASSDPLDGTEAFF. CDR3 bases: TGTGCCAGCAGTGATCCCCTCGATGGCACTGAAGCTTTCTTT.